This TCR beta chain came from a study of identical twins (dated by TCRdb to about 2016). For the study in its entirety: To test whether fetal clonotypes persist, the study used deep sequencing on TCR alpha and beta repertoires from monozygotic twins, unrelated adults of various ages, and cord blood. Replicate twin experiments were performed at different times using different library preparation protocols to rule out contamination.

All donors were healthy Caucasians. Three pairs of female monozygotic twins, all aged 18 to 29 years, were included in the twin cohort. Using Miltenyi CD45RO+ enrichment and human naive T-cell isolation kits, memory (CD45RO+) and naive T cells were isolated from PBMC. Study-wide conclusions, independent of this receptor: Fewer insertions were carried by abundant cord blood beta clonotypes, a similar but weaker trend appeared in young adult naive repertoires, and no such trend appeared in memory repertoires. Recombination models systematically underestimated out-of-frame TCR alpha sharing in monozygotic twins but agreed with sharing between unrelated individuals. Because the same donors could not be followed over many years, the conclusions relied on cross-sectional statistical analysis. Compared with coincidental sharing between unrelated individuals, out-of-frame TCR alpha sequences shared between twins had an excess of sequences with low generation probability. In beta out-of-frame sequences, excess twin sharing was weaker, because having fewer shared sequences lowered the signal-to-noise ratio. Zero-insertion analyses could be partly confounded by invariant T cells such as MAIT and iNKT, though diverse VJ usage argued against such confounding for most clonotypes.

The protocol used for the library was 5' RACE. Sequencing instrument: Illumina HiSeq 2000. A universal primer binding site was added through template switching, and the final cDNA carried a unique molecular identifier so that TCR cDNA molecules could be counted accurately. Specific primers in the conserved constant-segment region were used to synthesize first-strand cDNA for the TCR alpha and beta chains. To control for contamination, every cDNA library carried two barcodes: a SMART-Mk sample barcode plus Illumina barcodes. TruSeq adapter sequences along with Illumina sample barcodes were introduced in two successive PCR steps. The Illumina HiSeq platform was used with custom primers to sequence TCR alpha and beta cDNA libraries. The original pipeline was this. Unique molecular identifiers were extracted from raw reads with MiGEC, and CDR3 positions were determined with MiXCR. For each individual, recombination models were inferred using an EM algorithm with the repgenHMM and IGoR tools. The tcR package in R was used for shared clonotype analysis, with sharing normalized by the product of cloneset sizes. To study raw recombination without the effects of thymic and clonal selection, out-of-frame nonproductive sequences were analyzed. TCRdb itself trimmed the public reads at Q25 with fastp, ran MiXCR and retained productive beta chains. Each entry is one CDR3 protein sequence, shown with its most common DNA and genes. The V and J calls were not made by the authors but by TCRdb's processing. The sample table lists around 250,000 distinct CDR3 sequences, roughly 12% of them with a count of one. Under 4.5% of the sample goes to the ten largest clones.

The table lists this clonotype with many counts. Its target antigen remains unknown. No quality values exist for individual bases; no much larger clone is one base distant. V loses 7 bases of germline sequence and J loses 4 bases, and the interval between the two ends is 16 bases. The CDR3 sequence holds 14 residues, the cysteine and phenylalanine included. Only the CDR3 part of the read is kept: 42 bases, read in frame from the first base. These data were also reused for a study on yellow fever vaccine responses in identical twins. The other study reports the following: The authors reported that the T cell response to vaccination in identical twins appeared partly convergent and partly personalized. The study precisely tracked vaccine-responding T cell clones in identical twins.

The source is a young woman in good health. Sequencing was carried out using memory (CD45RO+) T cells sorted from blood. The sample's cell subset or site, from its label and the paper: CD45RO+ enriched T cells. The chain joins TRBV12-3 or TRBV12-4 to TRBJ1-1, with the identity of the D gene unclear. The CDR3 region reads CASNSPEESTEAFF. The nucleotides read TGTGCCAGCAACTCCCCCGAGGAGTCCACTGAAGCTTTCTTT.